These 5 T cell receptor beta chains were sequenced from one sample in a study of CD8 T cells in Susac syndrome. An input of roughly 0.5 to 1 ug of RNA was subjected to reverse transcription using random hexamers. From the immunoSEQ multiplex PCR reads, TCRdb called clonotypes with MiXCR, one entry per CDR3 protein. Found here are roughly 130,000 distinct CDR3 sequences, around 96% of them singletons; the top ten hold around 0.12%. Sequencing was carried out using CD4+ T cells from PBMCs. The receptor set was obtained from a human donor in good health.

The count of this clonotype is one. This rearrangement joins TRBV24-1 to TRBJ2-4; 8 bases line up with TRBD2. This CDR3 is built from 15 residues. V gave up 5 bases and J gave up 5 bases; unmatched junction bases: 7. CDR1 and CDR2 (germline): KGHDR, SFDVKD. This CDR3 is CATSGDSGIENIQYF. CDR3 sequence (DNA): TGTGCCACCAGTGGCGATAGCGGGATAGAAAACATTCAGTACTTC.

This sequence joins TRBV3-1 and TRBJ1-2; D call uncertain. V lost 3 bases, J lost 7 bases, and 9 bases lay in between. This CDR3 region has 12 residues. Looked up from germline, CDR1 is LGHDT and CDR2 is YNNKEL (reference sequence). The CDR3 sequence is CASSHASSGYTF. The CDR3 bases are TGTGCCAGCAGCCACGCTTCAAGTGGCTACACCTTC.

The chain recombines TRBV7-9 with TRBJ2-7; the match to TRBD2 covers 10 bases. Germline assignment: CDR1 SEHNR and CDR2 FQNEAQ (reference sequence). The V segment lost 0 bases and the J segment 4 bases; nucleotides outside the gene matches: 12. The CDR3 extends over 18 amino acids. As DNA, the CDR3 is TGTGCCAGCAGCTTAGCGCAGAGTGCTAGCGGGAGAGGGTACGAGCAGTACTTC. This encodes CASSLAQSASGRGYEQYF.

J is TRBJ2-2 and V is TRBV5-6; D remains unclear. The CDR3 has 12 residues. The germline V gene encodes CDR1 SGHDT and CDR2 YYEEEE. Between the trimmed V and J ends, which lost 6 bases and 6 bases, there was a span of 9 bases. The CDR3 sequence: CASNYEAGELFF. Written as DNA, the CDR3 is TGTGCCAGCAACTATGAGGCCGGGGAGCTGTTTTTT.

This chain joins TRBV19 and TRBJ1-1; unclear D gene. This CDR3 has 12 residues. Trimming cost V 7 bases and J 5 bases, with 11 bases left between them. Germline CDR1 reads LNHDA; CDR2 reads SQIVND (reference sequence). The CDR3 DNA follows: TGTGCCAGTACAGCCCGTTGGACTGAAGCTTTCTTT. Its translation is CASTARWTEAFF.